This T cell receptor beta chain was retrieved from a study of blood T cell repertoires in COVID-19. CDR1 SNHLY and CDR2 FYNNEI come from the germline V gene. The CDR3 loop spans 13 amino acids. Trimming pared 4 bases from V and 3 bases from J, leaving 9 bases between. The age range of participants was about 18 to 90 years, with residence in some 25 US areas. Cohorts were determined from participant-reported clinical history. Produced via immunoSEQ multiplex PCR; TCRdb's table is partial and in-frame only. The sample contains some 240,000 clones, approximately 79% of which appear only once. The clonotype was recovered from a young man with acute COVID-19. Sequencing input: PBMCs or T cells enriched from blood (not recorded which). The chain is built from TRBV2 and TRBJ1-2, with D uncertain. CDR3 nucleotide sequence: TGTGCCAGCAGTGGCGGGCAGTACTATGGCTACACCTTC. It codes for CASSGGQYYGYTF.